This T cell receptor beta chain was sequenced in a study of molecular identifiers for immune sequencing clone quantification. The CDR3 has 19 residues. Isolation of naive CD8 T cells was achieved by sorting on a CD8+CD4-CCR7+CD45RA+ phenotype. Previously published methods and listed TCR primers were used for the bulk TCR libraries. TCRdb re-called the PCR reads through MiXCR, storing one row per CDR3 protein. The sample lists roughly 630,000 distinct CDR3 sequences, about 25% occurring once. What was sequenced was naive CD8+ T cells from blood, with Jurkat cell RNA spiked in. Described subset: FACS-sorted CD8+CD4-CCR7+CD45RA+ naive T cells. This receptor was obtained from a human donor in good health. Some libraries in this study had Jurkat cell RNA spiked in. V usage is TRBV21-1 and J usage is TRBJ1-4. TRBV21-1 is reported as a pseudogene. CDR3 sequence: CASSKKFITPGLTNEKLFF. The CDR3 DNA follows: TGTGCCAGCAGCAAAAAATTTATAACTCCTGGTTTAACTAATGAAAAACTGTTTTTT.